A single sample gave rise to the 15 T cell receptor beta chains below, sequenced in a study of OX40 agonist ivuxolimab in advanced cancers. Repertoires were generated with immunoSEQ multiplex PCR, while TCRdb's copy carries only in-frame clones and drops some. The sample yields 60,000 or so clones, about four fifths seen once. The source was CD4+ or CD8+ T cells sorted from blood, collected in a trial of the OX40 agonist ivuxolimab. The receptors here all came from an adult with an advanced solid tumor such as melanoma, head and neck, liver or kidney cancer.

This clone was observed once. The rearrangement joins TRBV14 to TRBJ1-2, with 9 bases aligning to TRBD1. The CDR3 spans 17 residues. The J segment lost 7 bases and the V segment lost 0 bases, leaving 12 bases of the junction unmatched. Germline CDR1 is SGHDN and CDR2 is FVKESK. The CDR3 bases are TGTGCCAGCAGCCAAGAGACATTTGGGACAGGGACCTTTGGCTACACCTTC. Translated, it gives CASSQETFGTGTFGYTF.

The rearrangement uses TRBV2 and TRBJ2-1, with TRBD2 matching over 13 bases. Losses at the gene ends were 6 bases for V and 9 bases for J; bases not matched to a gene: 8. Germline lookup yields CDR1 SNHLY and CDR2 FYNNEI. The CDR3 totals 15 residues. The DNA for the CDR3 is TGTGCCAGCAGGGGGGGACTAGCGGGAAAGAGTGAGCAGTTCTTC. As protein: CASRGGLAGKSEQFF.

The V gene is TRBV5-1, the J gene TRBJ2-5, with D unresolved. The CDR3 loop spans 13 amino acids. V lost 1 base and J 1 base, leaving 5 bases between the germline ends. CDR1 SGHRS and CDR2 YFSETQ come from the germline V gene. DNA of the CDR3: TGCGCCAGCAGCTTGCGGGCCCAAGAGACCCAGTACTTC. Its protein product is CASSLRAQETQYF.

This sequence joins TRBV4-1 and TRBJ1-6, with unresolved D. Germline assignment: CDR1 MGHRA and CDR2 YSYEKL. The CDR3 length is 15 residues. V lost 1 base and J lost 8, with 12 bases in between. CDR3 loop: CASSQALFSYSPLHF. CDR3 nucleotides: TGCGCCAGCAGCCAAGCCCTCTTCTCCTATTCACCCCTCCACTTT.

The chain carries TRBV19 and TRBJ2-1; TRBD2 matches at 7 bases. The CDR3 consists of 15 residues. Losses at the gene ends were 3 bases for V and 5 bases for J; bases not matched to a gene: 7. CDR1 and CDR2 from the germline V gene are LNHDA and SQIVND (reference sequence). CDR3 in amino acids: CASSMGAGTNNEQFF. The CDR3 DNA reads TGTGCCAGTAGTATGGGAGCGGGAACAAACAATGAGCAGTTCTTC. Full variable domain (outside the CDR3, taken from reference TRBV19 and TRBJ2-1): DGGITQSPKYLFRKEGQNVTLSCEQNLNHDAMYWYRQDPGQGLRLIYYSQIVNDFQKGDIAEGYSVSREKKESFPLTVTSAQKNPTAFYLCASSMGAGTNNEQFFGPGTRLTVL.

The chain is built from TRBV18 and TRBJ2-5; D is unclear. Germline assignment: CDR1 KGHSH and CDR2 LQKENI. Trimming stripped 2 bases from V and 3 bases from J, with 10 bases between. The CDR3 has 14 residues. The CDR3 loop reads CASSPTYREETQYF. CDR3 coding DNA: TGTGCCAGCTCACCAACTTATCGGGAAGAGACCCAGTACTTC.

The chain uses TRBV4-3 and TRBJ2-3, with D unresolved. Trimming removed 0 bases from V and 2 bases from J, with 9 bases in between. CDR1 and CDR2 from the germline V gene are LGHNA and YSLEER. The CDR3 runs to 15 residues. CDR3 in amino acids: CASSQEAVDTDTQYF. The DNA of the CDR3 is TGCGCCAGCAGCCAAGAAGCTGTGGACACAGATACGCAGTATTTT.

The rearrangement links TRBV5-6 to TRBJ2-5, with 10 bases that match TRBD1. Trimming removed 2 bases from V and 5 bases from J; junction bases left unmatched: 6. CDR3 length equals 15 residues. CDR1 and CDR2 from the germline V gene are SGHDT and YYEEEE. The CDR3, as DNA: TGTGCCAGCAGCTTCGGACAGGGGGAGGTGGAGACCCAGTACTTC. This gives the protein CASSFGQGEVETQYF.

Remarks on this clone: The junction departs from germline at one end; a sequencing error may be responsible. V usage is TRBV5-5 and J usage is TRBJ2-6; no firm D call. The CDR3 sequence is 17 residues long. Germline CDR1 is SGHKS and CDR2 is YYEKEE (reference sequence). This CDR3 is CASKHLVRTKSGQRPDF. CDR3 sequence (DNA): TGTGCCAGCAAGCACCTTGTCCGCACAAAGTCGGGCCAACGTCCTGATTTC.

This sequence joins TRBV15 and TRBJ1-5; D is uncertain. V was clipped by 1 base and J by 7 bases, with 8 bases between them. This CDR3 region has 13 residues. Germline V gives CDR1 LNHNV, CDR2 YYDKDF (reference sequence). CDR3: CATSRGARQPQHF. The CDR3 DNA follows: TGTGCCACCAGCAGAGGAGCTCGACAGCCCCAGCATTTT.

The chain is built from TRBV11-2 and TRBJ2-2, with 7 bases that match TRBD2. The V segment lost 5 bases and the J segment 1 base; nucleotides outside the gene matches: 4. This CDR3 contains 15 residues. Germline V gives CDR1 SGHAT, CDR2 FQNNGV. CDR3 nucleotides: TGTGCCAGCAGCCCGAGGACTAGGAACACCGGGGAGCTGTTTTTT. Translated, it gives CASSPRTRNTGELFF.

The chain recombines TRBV30 with TRBJ2-7, with 10 bases aligning to TRBD1. CDR3 length: 16 residues. V lost 2 bases, J lost 0 bases, and 7 bases stayed unmatched. Germline V gene data show CDR1 as GTSNPN and CDR2 as SVGIG (reference sequence). CDR3 protein: CAWSQFGTGDSYEQYF. The DNA for the CDR3 is TGTGCCTGGAGTCAGTTCGGGACAGGGGACTCCTACGAGCAGTACTTC.

The chain has TRBV11-2 and TRBJ2-3, with 7 bases identical to TRBD1. This CDR3 is built from 17 residues. V lost 2 bases, J lost 2 bases, and 10 bases stayed unmatched. Germline CDR1 reads SGHAT; CDR2 reads FQNNGV. The DNA of the CDR3 is TGTGCCAGCAGCTTAAGACAGGGCCTTAGATCCACAGATACGCAGTATTTT. This codes for CASSLRQGLRSTDTQYF.

The gene calls are TRBV11-1 and TRBJ2-1, with TRBD2 matching 8 bases. This CDR3 has 18 residues. V lost 5 bases to trimming and J lost 0 bases; unmatched junction nucleotides: 12. CDR1 SGHAT and CDR2 FQDESV come from the germline V gene (reference sequence). CDR3: CASSRFLSGTFSYNEQFF. CDR3 nucleotides: TGTGCCAGCAGCCGATTCCTTAGCGGGACGTTCTCCTACAATGAGCAGTTCTTC.

V is TRBV5-4 and J is TRBJ2-3, with 8 bases that match TRBD2. The length of the CDR3 is 17 residues. J was trimmed by 0 bases and V by 4 bases; bases with no gene match: 10. Germline V gives CDR1 SGHNT, CDR2 YYREEE (reference sequence). The CDR3 loop is CASSPGRAGGSTDTQYF. The CDR3 DNA follows: TGTGCCAGCAGCCCCGGGAGGGCGGGAGGAAGCACAGATACGCAGTATTTT. Supplemented by reference TRBV5-4 and TRBJ2-3, the full variable domain reads ETGVTQSPTHLIKTRGQQVTLRCSSQSGHNTVSWYQQALGQGPQFIFQYYREEENGRGNFPPRFSGLQFPNYSSELNVNALELDDSALYLCASSPGRAGGSTDTQYFGPGTRLTVL.